This T cell receptor (beta chain) came from a study of blood T cell repertoires in COVID-19. Overall study context: Nucleic acid was either cDNA or gDNA, and it came from T cells, B-cell-depleted T cells, or PBMCs.

V dropped 3 bases and J dropped 2; count of bases not matched to a gene: 7. The CDR3 is 15 residues long. CDR1 GTSNPN and CDR2 SVGIG come from the germline V gene (reference sequence). Study processing details: Estimation of nucleated cell counts was performed using reference gene primer amplification. Clones were sequenced by immunoSEQ multiplex PCR, and TCRdb holds only the in-frame ones, with some missing. That table supplies the V and J calls and clone size; D and trimming were determined from the DNA. The table includes about 23,000 clones, about 83% detected once. The specimen sequenced was peripheral blood. This receptor was identified in a man between 65 and 85 years old with acute or convalescent COVID-19. The genes are TRBV30 and TRBJ2-5, with 9 bases lining up with TRBD2. CDR3 sequence reads: CAWSLRTSAQETQYF. The CDR3 DNA sequence: TGTGCCTGGAGCCTCCGGACTAGCGCACAAGAGACCCAGTACTTC.